The 10 T cell receptor beta chains reported below all come from one sample, sequenced in a study of technical replicates of blood from several donors. The method was immunoSEQ multiplex PCR; TCRdb's version includes in-frame clones alone and lacks a portion of them. Of around 76,000 clones listed, about 89% were seen once; the top ten hold 0.25% to 0.35%. The sequenced material came from T cells isolated from PBMCs. The source of these receptors is a human donor in good health.

The CDR3 reads CSVENPLAANTGELFF. The CDR3 bases are TGCAGCGTTGAAAACCCCTTAGCTGCCAACACCGGGGAGCTGTTTTTT. The chain is built from TRBV29-1 and TRBJ2-2, with D unclear. From germline, CDR1 is SQVTM and CDR2 ANQGSEA. V lost 2 bases, J lost 2 bases, and 15 bases lay in between. This CDR3 comprises 16 residues.

The chain joins TRBV19 to TRBJ2-2; tentative D call: TRBD2 (7 bases). Trimming stripped 3 bases from V and 1 base from J, with 12 bases between. There are 16 residues in the CDR3. Germline CDR1 LNHDA, CDR2 SQIVND (reference sequence). The CDR3 region has the DNA TGTGCCAGTAGTATGAACAGGGAGGGGAACACCGGGGAGCTGTTTTTT. Translating gives CASSMNREGNTGELFF. Filled out from reference TRBV19 and TRBJ2-2, the complete variable domain reads DGGITQSPKYLFRKEGQNVTLSCEQNLNHDAMYWYRQDPGQGLRLIYYSQIVNDFQKGDIAEGYSVSREKKESFPLTVTSAQKNPTAFYLCASSMNREGNTGELFFGEGSRLTVL.

The rearrangement uses TRBV7-9 and TRBJ1-2; D gene unclear. Germline CDR1 and CDR2: SEHNR and FQNEAQ (reference sequence). This CDR3 is 16 amino acids long. V was pared by 5 bases and J by 3 bases, with 19 bases between. The CDR3 bases are TGTGCCAGCAGCCCCCCCGGACTGGCAGCTTACTATGGCTACACCTTC. This sequence encodes CASSPPGLAAYYGYTF.

V usage is TRBV4-2 and J usage is TRBJ2-5; 11 bases fit TRBD2. The V gene end was trimmed by 3 bases and the J gene end by 1 base; junction bases not matched to a gene: 7. The CDR3 has 17 residues. CDR1 is LGHNA and CDR2 is YNFKEQ in the germline V gene. CDR3 DNA sequence: TGTGCCAGCAGCCAGAGAACCGGGACTAGCGGCCAAGAGACCCAGTACTTC. Residues: CASSQRTGTSGQETQYF.

The V call is TRBV19, the J call TRBJ1-1; TRBD1 is a possible D gene (5 bases). Germline V gene sequence: CDR1 LNHDA, CDR2 SQIVND (reference sequence). The germline V and J ends were trimmed by 6 bases and 5 bases, with 22 bases remaining between them. The CDR3 loop spans 16 amino acids. The CDR3 loop reads CASSPYGVGGGTEAFF. CDR3 in DNA: TGTGCCAGTAGCCCTTACGGTGTCGGGGGGGGAACTGAAGCTTTCTTT. Drawing the rest from reference TRBV19 and TRBJ1-1, the complete variable domain is DGGITQSPKYLFRKEGQNVTLSCEQNLNHDAMYWYRQDPGQGLRLIYYSQIVNDFQKGDIAEGYSVSREKKESFPLTVTSAQKNPTAFYLCASSPYGVGGGTEAFFGQGTRLTVV.

This chain joins TRBV14 and TRBJ1-2; D gene ambiguous. The V end was cut by 1 base, the J end by 10 bases, with 10 bases between. In germline, CDR1 is SGHDN, CDR2 FVKESK. CDR3 size: 12 residues. Here the CDR3 reads CASSQGLEDYTF. DNA of the CDR3: TGTGCCAGCAGCCAAGGGTTGGAGGACTACACCTTC. The variable domain in full, with the rest retrieved from reference TRBV14 and TRBJ1-2, is EAGVTQFPSHSVIEKGQTVTLRCDPISGHDNLYWYRRVMGKEIKFLLHFVKESKQDESGMPNNRFLAERTGGTYSTLKVQPAELEDSGVYFCASSQGLEDYTFGSGTRLTVV.

The chain employs TRBV5-1 and TRBJ2-3; TRBD1 aligns across 9 bases. V dropped 4 bases and J dropped 3; count of bases not matched to a gene: 15. CDR3 length equals 18 residues. The germline CDR1 and CDR2 sequences are SGHRS and YFSETQ. The CDR3 loop is CASSPRGWGTGRTDTQYF. CDR3 nucleotide sequence: TGCGCCAGCAGCCCTCGAGGGTGGGGGACAGGGCGGACAGATACGCAGTATTTT.

The chain is built from TRBV27 and TRBJ2-7, with 7 bases matching TRBD1. J lost 3 bases, V lost 7 bases, and 6 bases had no gene match. Germline V gene sequence: CDR1 MNHEY, CDR2 SMNVEV (reference sequence). The CDR3 length is 13 residues. CDR3 sequence: CASTGQGVYEQYF. In nucleotides, the CDR3 is TGTGCCAGCACCGGGCAGGGGGTCTACGAGCAGTACTTC.

The genes are TRBV4-1 and TRBJ2-4; 11 positions agree with TRBD2. Germline V CDR1 and CDR2: MGHRA, YSYEKL. This CDR3 spans 19 amino acids. Trimming took 1 base from V and 2 from J; bases not matched to a gene: 10. The CDR3 DNA reads as TGCGCCAGCAGCCAAGCCCTAGGGACTAGCGGTATGCCCAAAAACATTCAGTACTTC. Encoded protein: CASSQALGTSGMPKNIQYF.

The chain uses TRBV6-5 and TRBJ1-5; D may be TRBD1 (6 bases). The CDR3 consists of 13 residues. CDR1 and CDR2 (germline): MNHEY, SVGAGI. Trimming left V 4 bases short and J 6 bases short, with 10 bases between. This chain's CDR3 is CASSSMTGQPQHF. The CDR3 coding sequence is TGTGCCAGCAGTTCGATGACAGGTCAGCCCCAGCATTTT.